This T cell receptor beta chain was sequenced in a study of cytomegalovirus exposure and HLA in healthy donors. Broader study findings: Data from an earlier analysis indicated that most TCR beta V segments were productive either about 90% or about 30% of the time. Specificity of a few CMV-associated chains for CMV antigens was verified in vitro. An ancestry cluster, one associated with Asian ancestry, reportedly showed fewer N-insertions than the approximately 670-donor mean in a later analysis.

A word on this clone: As yet, its antigen is unknown.

Primers included in the PCR were 60 Vbeta and 13 Jbeta primers. Some clones are missing from TCRdb's copy, which holds only in-frame ones; the method was immunoSEQ multiplex PCR. The sample lists about 200,000 clones; approximately 79% were seen once. Germline V gives CDR1 SGHVS, CDR2 FQNEAQ. With 4 bases clipped from V and 1 base from J, the junction kept 4 bases outside the gene matches. This CDR3 is built from 15 residues. The clonotype was recovered from a young woman in good health and CMV-seropositive. The sequencing input was PBMCs. V and J are TRBV7-8 and TRBJ1-1, with TRBD1 identical over 9 bases. In DNA, the CDR3 is TGTGCCAGCAGCTATCGGGGACAGGGGAACACTGAAGCTTTCTTT. As protein: CASSYRGQGNTEAFF. Full variable domain (rest looked up from reference TRBV7-8 and TRBJ1-1): GAGVSQSPRYKVAKRGQDVALRCDPISGHVSLFWYQQALGQGPEFLTYFQNEAQLDKSGLPSDRFFAERPEGSVSTLKIQRTQQEDSAVYLCASSYRGQGNTEAFFGQGTRLTVV.